This T cell receptor beta chain emerged from a study of blood T cell repertoires in COVID-19. V shed 1 base and J shed 3 bases, with 10 bases lying between them. CDR3 size: 15 residues. Germline CDR1 SGHTA, CDR2 FQGNSA. This table comes from immunoSEQ multiplex PCR, and its TCRdb copy is limited to in-frame clones, with some not included. The sample has roughly 150,000 clones; 83% are singletons. The sample taken for sequencing was peripheral blood. The chain uses TRBV7-2 and TRBJ1-5; D is unclear. This clonotype originated in a woman aged 80 or older with acute or convalescent COVID-19. DNA of the CDR3: TGTGCCAGCAGCTTAGACGGGGAGACCAATCAGCCCCAGCATTTT. This sequence encodes CASSLDGETNQPQHF.